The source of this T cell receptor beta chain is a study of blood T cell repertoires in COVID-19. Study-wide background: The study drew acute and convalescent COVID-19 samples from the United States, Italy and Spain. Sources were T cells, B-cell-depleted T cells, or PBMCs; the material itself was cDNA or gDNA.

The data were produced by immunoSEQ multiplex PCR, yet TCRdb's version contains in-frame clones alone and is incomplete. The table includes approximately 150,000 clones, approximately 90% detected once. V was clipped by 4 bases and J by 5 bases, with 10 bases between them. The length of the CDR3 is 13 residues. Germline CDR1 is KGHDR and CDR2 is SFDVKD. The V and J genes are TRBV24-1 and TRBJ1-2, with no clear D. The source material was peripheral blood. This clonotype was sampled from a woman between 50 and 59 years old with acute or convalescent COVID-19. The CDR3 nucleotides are TGTGCCACCAGTGAAGCGGGGATTTATGGCTACACCTTC. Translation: CATSEAGIYGYTF.